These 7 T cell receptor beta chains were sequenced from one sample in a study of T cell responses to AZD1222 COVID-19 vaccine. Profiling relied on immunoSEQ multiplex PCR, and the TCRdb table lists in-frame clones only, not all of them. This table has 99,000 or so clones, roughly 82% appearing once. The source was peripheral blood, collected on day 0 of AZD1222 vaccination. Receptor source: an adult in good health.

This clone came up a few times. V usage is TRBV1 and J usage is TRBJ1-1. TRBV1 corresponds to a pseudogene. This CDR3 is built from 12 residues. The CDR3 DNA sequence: TGCACCAGCAGCCATAAGGTGGGTGAAGCTTTCTTT. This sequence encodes CTSSHKVGEAFF.

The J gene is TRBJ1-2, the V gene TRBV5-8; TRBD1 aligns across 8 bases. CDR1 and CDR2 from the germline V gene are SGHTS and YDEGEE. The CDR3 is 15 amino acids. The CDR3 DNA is TGTGTACAGCAGCTTCGACAGGGGAAGAGCTATGGCTACACCTTC. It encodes CVQQLRQGKSYGYTF.

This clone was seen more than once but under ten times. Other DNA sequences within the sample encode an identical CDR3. Here the CDR3 reads CASSLEQGNSPLHF. The CDR3, as DNA: TGTGCCAGCAGCTTGGAACAGGGAAACTCACCCCTCCACTTT. The rearrangement joins TRBV5-4 to TRBJ1-6; weak D call: TRBD1 (6 bases). Germline assignment: CDR1 SGHNT and CDR2 YYREEE (reference sequence). There are 14 residues in the CDR3. With 0 bases removed from V and 10 bases from J, the gap between germline ends came to 11 bases.

The CDR3 spells CASGFTGASYEQYF. CDR3 coding DNA: TGTGCTAGTGGTTTTACAGGCGCCTCCTACGAGCAGTACTTC. The rearrangement joins TRBV12-5 to TRBJ2-7; weak D call: TRBD1 (5 bases). The CDR3 covers 14 residues. Germline CDR1 is LGHNT and CDR2 is FRNRAP. Trimming cost V 3 bases and J 0 bases, with 9 bases left between them.

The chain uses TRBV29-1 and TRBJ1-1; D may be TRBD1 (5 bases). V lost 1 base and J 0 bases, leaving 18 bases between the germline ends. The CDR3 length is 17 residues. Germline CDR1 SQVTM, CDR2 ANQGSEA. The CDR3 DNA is TGCAGCGTTGAAGGAGGTCGAGGTCAGGGACTGAACACTGAAGCTTTCTTT. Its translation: CSVEGGRGQGLNTEAFF.

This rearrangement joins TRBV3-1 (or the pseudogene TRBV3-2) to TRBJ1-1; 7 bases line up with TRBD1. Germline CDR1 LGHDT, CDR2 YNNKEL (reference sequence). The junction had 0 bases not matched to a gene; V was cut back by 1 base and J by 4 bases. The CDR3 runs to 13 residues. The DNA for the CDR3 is TGTGCCAGCAGCCAAGGACAGGGCACTGAAGCTTTCTTT. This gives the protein CASSQGQGTEAFF.

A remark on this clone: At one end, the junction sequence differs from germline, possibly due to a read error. The CDR3 DNA reads TGTGCCAGCAGCTTAGTTGACGGGGGCCGCTTTCCCGGACAATTT. Translating it yields CASSLVDGGRFPGQF. This rearrangement joins TRBV11-2 to TRBJ1-1, with a possible D match to TRBD1 (6 bases). Germline V gene data show CDR1 as SGHAT and CDR2 as FQNNGV. The CDR3 covers 15 residues.